This entry is about one T cell receptor (beta chain). This sample stems from a study of T cells after somatic rescue of genetic block. Trimming left V 2 bases short and J 8 bases short, with 15 bases between. Per the germline V gene, CDR1 is LGHNA and CDR2 is YSLEER. This CDR3 has 14 amino acids. The repertoire was sequenced with immunoSEQ multiplex PCR; TCRdb's copy has only in-frame clones and lacks some. The sample carries tens of thousands of clones, approximately 91% recorded once. This TCR was recovered from a man aged 25 to 40. The sample taken for sequencing was peripheral blood mononuclear cells (PBMCs). The chain employs TRBV4-3 and TRBJ1-2, with TRBD1 as a possible D gene (6 bases). The CDR3 loop reads CASSQTVGAGGYTF. CDR3 sequence (DNA): TGCGCCAGCAGCCAAACTGTGGGGGCCGGGGGCTACACCTTC.